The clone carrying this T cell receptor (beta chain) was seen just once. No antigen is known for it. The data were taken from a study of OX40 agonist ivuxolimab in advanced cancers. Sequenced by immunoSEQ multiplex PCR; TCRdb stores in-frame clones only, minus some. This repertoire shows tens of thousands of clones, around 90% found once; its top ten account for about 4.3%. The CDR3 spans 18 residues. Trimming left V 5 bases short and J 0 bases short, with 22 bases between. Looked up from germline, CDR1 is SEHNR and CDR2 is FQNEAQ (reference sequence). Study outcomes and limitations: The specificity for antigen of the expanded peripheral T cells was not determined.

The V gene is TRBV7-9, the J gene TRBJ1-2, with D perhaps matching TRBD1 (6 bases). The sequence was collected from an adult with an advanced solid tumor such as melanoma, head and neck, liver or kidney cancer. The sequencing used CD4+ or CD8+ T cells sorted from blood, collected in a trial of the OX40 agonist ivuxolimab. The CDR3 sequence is CASSVQTGQALANYGYTF. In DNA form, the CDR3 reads TGTGCCAGCAGCGTCCAAACAGGGCAGGCCTTAGCTAACTATGGCTACACCTTC.